These T cell receptor beta chains were read from a single sample in a study of identical twins. A single record per CDR3 protein comes from TCRdb applying MiXCR to the 5' RACE reads. The data contain some 460,000 distinct CDR3 sequences, around 14% of them singletons. This sample also belongs to another study, concerning yellow fever vaccine responses in identical twins.

Sequenced material: CD4+ T cells sorted from blood. The receptors originated from a young woman in good health. CDR3s include the opening cysteine and the closing phenylalanine or tryptophan. A D gene is named only where the DNA matches it firmly. Only part of the rows carry a size: once, few, many, or a class if the clone is expanded.

NA,NA,TRBV11-3,TRBJ2-1,CASSNTDFGEQFF,TGTGCCAGCAGCAACACGGACTTCGGTGAGCAGTTCTTC
TRBD1,NA,TRBV29-1,TRBJ1-2,CSVSGQGSYTF,TGCAGCGTTTCGGGACAGGGAAGCTACACCTTC
TRBD1,NA,TRBV6-2/TRBV6-3,TRBJ2-7,CASRRQGSEYF,TGTGCCAGCAGGAGACAGGGAAGTGAGTACTTC
TRBD2,many,TRBV12-3/TRBV12-4,TRBJ2-5,CASRPGLEGETQYF,TGTGCCAGCAGACCGGGACTAGAAGGAGAGACCCAGTACTTC
NA,once,TRBV20-1,TRBJ2-3,CSARLPPTSLRVPDTQYF,TGCAGTGCTAGATTGCCCCCGACTAGTCTTAGGGTTCCAGATACGCAGTATTTT
TRBD2,NA,TRBV18,TRBJ2-1,CASSPRTSGRDNEQFF,TGTGCCAGCTCACCACGCACTAGCGGCCGGGACAATGAGCAGTTCTTC
NA,many,TRBV6-2/TRBV6-3,TRBJ2-2,CASSYNAGELFF,TGTGCCAGCAGTTATAATGCCGGGGAGCTGTTTTTT
NA,NA,TRBV7-9,TRBJ2-3,CASSFTAVTDTQYF,TGTGCCAGCAGTTTTACGGCAGTCACAGATACGCAGTATTTT
NA,NA,TRBV10-3,TRBJ1-3,CAIRVRQADRNTIYF,TGTGCCATCAGGGTAAGGCAGGCCGACAGAAACACCATATATTTT
NA,few,TRBV7-3,TRBJ2-5,CASSFKFSETQYF,TGTGCCAGCAGCTTTAAGTTCTCAGAGACCCAGTACTTC
NA,few,TRBV12-3/TRBV12-4,TRBJ2-3,CASSLGRGFGRGTDTQYF,TGTGCCAGCAGTTTAGGAAGGGGGTTCGGCAGGGGCACAGATACGCAGTATTTT
NA,many,TRBV29-1,TRBJ2-5,CSVANLETQYF,TGCAGCGTTGCGAATTTGGAGACCCAGTACTTC
TRBD1,NA,TRBV3-1,TRBJ1-1,CASSRTDRENTEAFF,TGTGCCAGCAGCCGCACTGACAGGGAAAACACTGAAGCTTTCTTT
NA,many,TRBV12-3/TRBV12-4,TRBJ2-2,CASSPSYTGELFF,TGTGCCAGCAGTCCCTCGTACACCGGGGAGCTGTTTTTT
NA,few,TRBV19,TRBJ2-3,CASSQQGVSDTQYF,TGTGCCAGTAGTCAACAGGGAGTCTCAGATACGCAGTATTTT
TRBD1,NA,TRBV20-1,TRBJ2-7,CSARDPRTGGYEQYF,TGCAGTGCTAGAGATCCGCGGACAGGGGGCTACGAGCAGTACTTC
NA,NA,TRBV7-8,TRBJ2-4,CASSVIQAGQNIQYF,TGTGCCAGCAGCGTTATTCAGGCAGGACAAAACATTCAGTACTTC
NA,NA,TRBV28,TRBJ1-1,CASSPAGRNTEAFF,TGTGCCAGCAGCCCAGCGGGTCGGAACACTGAAGCTTTCTTT